The next 27 T cell receptor beta chains were all read from a single sample in a study of blood T cell repertoires in COVID-19. TCRdb keeps only in-frame clones here, not all; method: immunoSEQ multiplex PCR. The sample lists about 87,000 clones, over 70% occurring once. Sequencing was done on a sample of peripheral blood. Receptors originate from a woman in her fifties or sixties with acute or convalescent COVID-19.

The rearrangement joins TRBV28 to TRBJ1-1; weak D call: TRBD1 (6 bases). V lost 4 bases and J lost 0, with 12 bases in between. The CDR3 length is 15 residues. The germline V gene encodes CDR1 MDHEN and CDR2 SYDVKM. The CDR3 is CASSSWTDLNTEAFF. The CDR3, as DNA: TGTGCCAGCAGTTCCTGGACAGATTTGAACACTGAAGCTTTCTTT.

The chain has TRBV6-5 and TRBJ1-1, with 9 bases lining up with TRBD1. Looked up from germline, CDR1 is MNHEY and CDR2 is SVGAGI. V lost 0 bases to trimming and J lost 5 bases; unmatched junction nucleotides: 4. The CDR3 loop spans 15 amino acids. The CDR3 sequence: CASSYSTGGGTEAFF. The DNA of the CDR3 is TGTGCCAGCAGTTACTCGACAGGGGGTGGAACTGAAGCTTTCTTT.

This clone was recorded a few times. The chain has TRBV3-1 (or the pseudogene TRBV3-2) and TRBJ2-5, with D unclear. The CDR3 extends over 12 amino acids. Germline V lookup: CDR1 LGHDT, CDR2 YNNKEL (reference sequence). V gave up 4 bases and J gave up 5 bases, with 8 bases separating them. This chain's CDR3 is CASSPSEETQYF. In DNA, the CDR3 is TGTGCCAGCAGCCCTTCTGAGGAGACCCAGTACTTC.

V and J are TRBV7-8 and TRBJ1-6; the match to TRBD1 covers 7 bases. The CDR3 loop spans 15 amino acids. The J segment lost 8 bases and the V segment lost 6 bases, leaving 10 bases of the junction unmatched. Germline assignment: CDR1 SGHVS and CDR2 FQNEAQ. CDR3 sequence (DNA): TGTGCCAGCAGTCCGACAGGGTGGAGAGATTCACCCCTCCACTTT. As protein: CASSPTGWRDSPLHF. Together with reference TRBV7-8 and TRBJ1-6, the CDR3 gives the full variable domain: GAGVSQSPRYKVAKRGQDVALRCDPISGHVSLFWYQQALGQGPEFLTYFQNEAQLDKSGLPSDRFFAERPEGSVSTLKIQRTQQEDSAVYLCASSPTGWRDSPLHFGNGTRLTVT.

The chain carries TRBV7-2 and TRBJ1-2, with D unclear. The CDR3 spans 14 residues. CDR1 is SGHTA and CDR2 is FQGNSA in the germline V gene. The V end lost 3 bases, the J end lost 2 bases, and 10 bases lay between the germline ends. CDR3 nucleotide sequence: TGTGCCAGCAGCTTCAACAGAGCAAACTATGGCTACACCTTC. Protein sequence: CASSFNRANYGYTF.

This clone appeared a single time. V gene TRBV30 combines with J gene TRBJ1-1, with D possibly being TRBD1 (6 bases). With 1 base removed from V and 5 bases from J, the gap between germline ends came to 14 bases. The CDR3 is made up of 14 amino acids. Germline V gives CDR1 GTSNPN, CDR2 SVGIG (reference sequence). The chain's CDR3 is CAWSGWGRGTEAFF. The DNA of the CDR3 is TGTGCCTGGAGTGGATGGGGGAGGGGGACTGAAGCTTTCTTT.

This chain connects TRBV6-1 to TRBJ1-3, with 9 nucleotides matching TRBD1. CDR1 is MNHNS, CDR2 SASEGT, per germline. The CDR3 loop spans 15 amino acids. The V and J ends lost 3 bases and 4 bases, in that order; junction bases with no gene match: 4. The CDR3 reads CASSEGTGQGNTIYF. CDR3 sequence (DNA): TGTGCCAGCAGTGAGGGGACAGGGCAAGGAAACACCATATATTTT.

The chain couples TRBV27 to TRBJ1-2; D remains unclear. The germline CDR1 and CDR2 sequences are MNHEY and SMNVEV (reference sequence). The CDR3 contains 14 residues. The V end lost 3 bases, the J end lost 5 bases, and 13 bases lay between the germline ends. The chain's CDR3 is CASSFNALGYGYTF. For the CDR3, the DNA is TGTGCCAGCAGTTTTAACGCCCTCGGGTATGGCTACACCTTC.

This chain uses TRBV30 with TRBJ1-1; D not resolved. This CDR3 has 11 amino acids. Per germline, CDR1 GTSNPN and CDR2 SVGIG (reference sequence). Trimming left V 4 bases short and J 4 bases short, with 7 bases between. The CDR3 sequence is CAWTYSTEAFF. The CDR3, as DNA: TGTGCCTGGACCTACTCCACTGAAGCTTTCTTT.

V usage is TRBV11-2 and J usage is TRBJ1-2, with a weak D call TRBD1 (5 bases). Trimming removed 2 bases at V and 8 bases at J, with 12 bases between. CDR1 is SGHAT and CDR2 is FQNNGV in the germline V gene. This CDR3 has 13 amino acids. CDR3 residues: CASSLKGLGGYTF. The CDR3 nucleotides read TGTGCCAGCAGCTTAAAGGGGTTGGGGGGCTACACCTTC.

In this sample, this clone turned up a few times. This chain joins TRBV11-2 and TRBJ2-1; 10 nucleotides match TRBD1. CDR3 length equals 15 residues. Germline V gene lookup returns CDR1 SGHAT and CDR2 FQNNGV. J gave up 5 bases and V 4 bases, and 5 bases lay outside the gene matches. CDR3 in DNA: TGTGCCAGCAGCTCGGCCGGGACAGGGGACAATGAGCAGTTCTTC. It yields the protein CASSSAGTGDNEQFF.

The V and J genes are TRBV2 and TRBJ1-1; D may be TRBD1 (5 bases). The CDR3 length is 13 residues. V was clipped by 10 bases and J by 5 bases, with 17 bases between them. Per germline, CDR1 SNHLY and CDR2 FYNNEI. The CDR3 sequence: CAIMGLAGTEAFF. In nucleotides, the CDR3 is TGTGCCATTATGGGGCTGGCAGGGACTGAAGCTTTCTTT. The full variable domain, with the rest looked up from reference TRBV2 and TRBJ1-1, is EPEVTQTPSHQVTQMGQEVILRCVPISNHLYFYWYRQILGQKVEFLVSFYNNEISEKSEIFDDQFSVERPDGSNFTLKIRSTKLEDSAMYFCAIMGLAGTEAFFGQGTRLTVV.

The chain couples TRBV6-4 to TRBJ1-5, with 9 bases identical to TRBD1. J was trimmed by 0 bases and V by 7 bases; bases with no gene match: 4. The CDR3 has 15 amino acids. CDR1 is MRHNA and CDR2 is SNTAGT in the germline V gene. CDR3 coding DNA: TGTGCCAGCAACCGGACAGGGGATAGCAATCAGCCCCAGCATTTT. This sequence encodes CASNRTGDSNQPQHF.

The chain joins TRBV7-8 to TRBJ1-2; the match to TRBD1 covers 7 bases. V lost 5 bases and J lost 2; bases outside the gene matches: 11. CDR3 size: 16 residues. The germline gives CDR1 SGHVS, CDR2 FQNEAQ. The CDR3 reads CASSLFLTQGNYGYTF. CDR3 nucleotide sequence: TGTGCCAGCAGCCTTTTCCTTACACAGGGGAACTATGGCTACACCTTC.

The chain couples TRBV7-9 to TRBJ1-2, with TRBD1 identical over 8 bases. The CDR3 spans 16 residues. Germline V lookup: CDR1 SEHNR, CDR2 FQNEAQ (reference sequence). V dropped 4 bases and J dropped 0; count of bases not matched to a gene: 7. The CDR3 region has the DNA TGTGCCAGCAGCTCGCCTCAGGGGGCAACTAACTATGGCTACACCTTC. This encodes CASSSPQGATNYGYTF. The full variable domain, its missing parts supplied by reference TRBV7-9 and TRBJ1-2, is DTGVSQNPRHKITKRGQNVTFRCDPISEHNRLYWYRQTLGQGPEFLTYFQNEAQLEKSRLLSDRFSAERPKGSFSTLEIQRTEQGDSAMYLCASSSPQGATNYGYTFGSGTRLTVV.

The genes are TRBV6-5 and TRBJ2-2; 11 positions match TRBD1. The CDR3 contains 14 residues. V lost 7 bases to trimming and J lost 5 bases; unmatched junction nucleotides: 3. The V gene's germline CDR1 is MNHEY and CDR2 SVGAGI. CDR3 loop: CASTRDRGTGELFF. The CDR3 bases are TGTGCCAGCACCCGGGACAGGGGGACCGGGGAGCTGTTTTTT.

The chain links TRBV6-5 to TRBJ2-3; D is ambiguous. The CDR3 sequence is 12 residues long. Germline CDR1 and CDR2: MNHEY and SVGAGI. V shed 6 bases and J shed 3 bases, with 7 bases lying between them. CDR3 sequence: CASRFLTDTQYF. The CDR3 DNA sequence: TGTGCCAGCAGGTTTCTGACAGATACGCAGTATTTT.

This chain connects TRBV2 to TRBJ1-1; D is ambiguous. The CDR3 loop spans 12 amino acids. Trimming took 2 bases from V and 9 from J, leaving 10 bases between them. The germline V gene encodes CDR1 SNHLY and CDR2 FYNNEI. CDR3 coding DNA: TGTGCCAGCAGTGAAATCTCTTCTCAAGCTTTCTTT. Its translation is CASSEISSQAFF.

The rearrangement uses TRBV21-1 and TRBJ1-4; the listed D gene, TRBD1, was not tested against the DNA. TRBV21-1 is classified as a pseudogene. The CDR3 is 17 amino acids. The CDR3 here is CASSRQGPFLFPEKLFF. The CDR3 coding sequence is TGTGCCAGCAGCCGACAGGGACCCTTCTTATTTCCGGAAAAACTGTTTTTT.

The V gene is TRBV12-3 or TRBV12-4, the J gene TRBJ2-4; weak D call: TRBD2 (5 bases). The CDR3 runs 12 residues. The V and J ends lost 10 bases and 2 bases respectively, with 9 bases between them. DNA for the CDR3: TGTGCCACCTCCGGGACCAAAAACATTCAGTACTTC. Translating gives CATSGTKNIQYF.

This clone was seen only once. This chain uses TRBV10-3 with TRBJ2-7; perhaps TRBD1 as D (6 bases). Germline V gene data show CDR1 as ENHRY and CDR2 as SYGVKD. V was trimmed by 10 bases and J by 1 base, leaving 11 bases between them. The length of the CDR3 is 12 residues. The DNA for the CDR3 is TGTGCCACGGGCACAGGGTCCTACGAGCAGTACTTC. Translating it yields CATGTGSYEQYF.

As regards this clone: The junction and the germline gene differ at one end; a read error may be behind it. The chain joins TRBV18 to TRBJ2-7; 9 bases match TRBD1. The germline gives CDR1 KGHSH, CDR2 LQKENI. The CDR3 loop spans 12 amino acids. The CDR3 sequence: CASSPRGTGLSF. Written as DNA, the CDR3 is TGTGCCAGCTCACCACGTGGGACAGGGCTGAGCTTC.

The chain links TRBV7-2 to TRBJ1-1; 8 nucleotides align to TRBD1. V was clipped by 4 bases and J by 10 bases; unmatched bases: 14. Germline CDR1 is SGHTA and CDR2 is FQGNSA. The CDR3 is made up of 15 amino acids. The CDR3 nucleotides read TGTGCCAGCAGCTCAGCTTTTCCAGGGGGCGGGGTAGCTTTCTTT. This encodes CASSSAFPGGGVAFF.

The chain is built from TRBV6-5 and TRBJ1-2; no firm D call. CDR3 length: 13 residues. Per germline, CDR1 MNHEY and CDR2 SVGAGI. The V end lost 2 bases, the J end lost 1 base, and 5 bases lay between the germline ends. CDR3 DNA sequence: TGTGCCAGCAGTTACAACAGTAACTATGGCTACACCTTC. It encodes CASSYNSNYGYTF.

This chain connects TRBV10-2 to TRBJ2-7; D call uncertain. The CDR3 covers 9 residues. The germline V and J ends were trimmed by 9 bases and 2 bases, with 2 bases remaining between them. CDR1 is WSHSY and CDR2 is SAAADI in the germline V gene. CDR3 in amino acids: CASTYEQYF. Here the CDR3 DNA reads TGCGCCAGTACCTACGAGCAGTACTTC.

The rearrangement joins TRBV5-5 to TRBJ2-3; possible D gene TRBD2, 6 bases. The germline V and J ends were trimmed by 0 bases and 2 bases, with 10 bases remaining between them. From germline, CDR1 is SGHKS and CDR2 YYEKEE (reference sequence). CDR3 length: 15 amino acids. CDR3 region: CASSLAGTFTDTQYF. As DNA, the CDR3 is TGTGCCAGCAGCTTGGCCGGGACTTTCACAGATACGCAGTATTTT.

The chain couples TRBV7-2 to TRBJ1-4, with 9 nucleotides matching TRBD1. The CDR3 extends over 15 amino acids. V dropped 5 bases and J dropped 6; count of bases not matched to a gene: 7. Germline values: CDR1 SGHTA, CDR2 FQGNSA. DNA of the CDR3: TGTGCCAGCAGCATGCTACAGGGGGCCTATGAAAAACTGTTTTTT. It yields the protein CASSMLQGAYEKLFF.